Sequencing of this T cell receptor (beta chain) was carried out in a study of cytomegalovirus exposure and HLA in healthy donors. General observations from the study: Reports credit the classifier with highly specific, highly sensitive diagnosis of cytomegalovirus status.

Profiled with immunoSEQ multiplex PCR; TCRdb holds only in-frame clones, not every one. The data hold roughly 120,000 clones, with roughly 88% observed a single time. Comment on this clone: No antigen is known for it.

While the first cohort had several hundred subjects, the donors belonged to the separate validation cohort of 100 to 150 subjects. The sequenced material came from PBMCs. This TCR came from a woman aged 25-40 years in good health and CMV-seropositive.

CDR3 DNA sequence: TGTGCCAGCAGCTTAGGAGCCGGGACACAGAACACTGAAGCTTTCTTT. This gives the protein CASSLGAGTQNTEAFF. The chain couples TRBV7-9 to TRBJ1-1; TRBD1 might be the D (6 bases). This CDR3 region has 16 residues. V lost 1 base, J lost 1 base, and 13 bases lay in between. In germline, CDR1 is SEHNR, CDR2 FQNEAQ (reference sequence).